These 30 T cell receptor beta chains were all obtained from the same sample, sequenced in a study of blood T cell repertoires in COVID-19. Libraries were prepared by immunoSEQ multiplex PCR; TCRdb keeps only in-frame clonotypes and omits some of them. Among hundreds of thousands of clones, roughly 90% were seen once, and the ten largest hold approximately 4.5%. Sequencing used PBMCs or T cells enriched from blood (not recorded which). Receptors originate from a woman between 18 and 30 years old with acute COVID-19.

The CDR3 region has the DNA TGCAGCGTTTCTAGGGGGACTAATGAAAAACTGTTTTTT. Encoded protein: CSVSRGTNEKLFF. V is TRBV29-1 and J is TRBJ1-4, with D perhaps matching TRBD1 (6 bases). Looked up from germline, CDR1 is SQVTM and CDR2 is ANQGSEA. Between the trimmed V and J ends, which lost 5 bases and 2 bases, there was a span of 9 bases. This CDR3 has 13 residues.

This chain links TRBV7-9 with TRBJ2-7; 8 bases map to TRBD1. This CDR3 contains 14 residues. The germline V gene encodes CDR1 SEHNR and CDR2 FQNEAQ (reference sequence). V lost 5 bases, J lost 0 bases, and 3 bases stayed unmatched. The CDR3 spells CASSQDRVSYEQYF. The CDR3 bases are TGTGCCAGCAGCCAGGACAGGGTCTCCTACGAGCAGTACTTC. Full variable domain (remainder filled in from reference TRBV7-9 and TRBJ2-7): DTGVSQNPRHKITKRGQNVTFRCDPISEHNRLYWYRQTLGQGPEFLTYFQNEAQLEKSRLLSDRFSAERPKGSFSTLEIQRTEQGDSAMYLCASSQDRVSYEQYFGPGTRLTVT.

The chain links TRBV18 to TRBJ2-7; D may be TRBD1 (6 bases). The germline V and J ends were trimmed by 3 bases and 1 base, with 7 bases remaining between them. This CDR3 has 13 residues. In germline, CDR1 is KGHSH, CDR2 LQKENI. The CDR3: CASSPGQSYEQYF. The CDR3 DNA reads TGTGCCAGCTCACCTGGACAGTCCTACGAGCAGTACTTC.

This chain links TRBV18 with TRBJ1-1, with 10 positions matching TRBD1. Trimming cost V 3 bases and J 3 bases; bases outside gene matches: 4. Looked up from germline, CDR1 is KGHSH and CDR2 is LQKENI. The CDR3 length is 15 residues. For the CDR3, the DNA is TGTGCCAGCTCACCGGGGACAGGGGCCGACACTGAAGCTTTCTTT. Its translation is CASSPGTGADTEAFF.

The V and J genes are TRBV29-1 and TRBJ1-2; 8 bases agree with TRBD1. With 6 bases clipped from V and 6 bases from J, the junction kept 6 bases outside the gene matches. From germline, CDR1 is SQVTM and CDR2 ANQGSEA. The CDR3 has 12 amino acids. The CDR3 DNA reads TGCAGCGTAGACAGGGGTCCCGATGGCTACACCTTC. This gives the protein CSVDRGPDGYTF. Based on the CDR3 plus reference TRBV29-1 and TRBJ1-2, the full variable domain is SAVISQKPSRDICQRGTSLTIQCQVDSQVTMMFWYRQQPGQSLTLIATANQGSEATYESGFVIDKFPISRPNLTFSTLTVSNMSPEDSSIYLCSVDRGPDGYTFGSGTRLTVV.

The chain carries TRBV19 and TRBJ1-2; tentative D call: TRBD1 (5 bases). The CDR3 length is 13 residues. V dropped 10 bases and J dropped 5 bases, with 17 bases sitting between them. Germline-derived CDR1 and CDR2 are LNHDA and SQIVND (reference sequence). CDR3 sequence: CATSAEGKYGYTF. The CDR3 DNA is TGTGCCACCTCAGCGGAGGGGAAATATGGCTACACCTTC. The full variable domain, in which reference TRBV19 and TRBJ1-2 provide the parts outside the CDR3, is DGGITQSPKYLFRKEGQNVTLSCEQNLNHDAMYWYRQDPGQGLRLIYYSQIVNDFQKGDIAEGYSVSREKKESFPLTVTSAQKNPTAFYLCATSAEGKYGYTFGSGTRLTVV.

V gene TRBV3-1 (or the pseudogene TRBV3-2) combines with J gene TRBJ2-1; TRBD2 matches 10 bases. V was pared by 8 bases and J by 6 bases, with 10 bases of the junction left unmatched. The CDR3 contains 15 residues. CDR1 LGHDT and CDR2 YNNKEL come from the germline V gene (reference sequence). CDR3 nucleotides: TGTGCCAGCGGGGGTCGGGCTAGCGGGAGCAATGAGCAGTTCTTC. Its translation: CASGGRASGSNEQFF.

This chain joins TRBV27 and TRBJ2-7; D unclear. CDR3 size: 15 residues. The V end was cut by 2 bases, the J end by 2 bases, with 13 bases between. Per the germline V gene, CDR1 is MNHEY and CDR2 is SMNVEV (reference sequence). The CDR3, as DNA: TGTGCCAGCAGTTTAAGCCCCAGGAAAACCTACGAGCAGTACTTC. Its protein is CASSLSPRKTYEQYF.

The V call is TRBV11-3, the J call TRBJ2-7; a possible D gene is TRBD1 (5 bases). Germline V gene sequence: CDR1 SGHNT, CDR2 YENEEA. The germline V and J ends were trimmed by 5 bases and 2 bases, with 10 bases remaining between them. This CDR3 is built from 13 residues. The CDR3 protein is CASSLTGTYEQYF. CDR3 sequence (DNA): TGTGCCAGCAGCCTCACAGGTACCTACGAGCAGTACTTC.

The CDR3 loop is CSVGDRGPWSSYNEQFF. For the CDR3, the DNA is TGCAGCGTTGGAGACAGGGGCCCCTGGAGCTCCTACAATGAGCAGTTCTTC. V gene TRBV29-1 combines with J gene TRBJ2-1; 8 nucleotides match TRBD1. V was pared by 4 bases and J by 0 bases, with 11 bases of the junction left unmatched. In germline, CDR1 is SQVTM, CDR2 ANQGSEA. This CDR3 has 17 amino acids.

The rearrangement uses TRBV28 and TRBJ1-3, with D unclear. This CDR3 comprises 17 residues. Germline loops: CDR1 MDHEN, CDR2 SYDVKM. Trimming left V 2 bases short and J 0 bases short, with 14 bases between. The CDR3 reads CASSLIGRSRSGNTIYF. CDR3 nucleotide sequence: TGTGCCAGCAGTTTAATCGGCAGGTCCCGCTCTGGAAACACCATATATTTT.

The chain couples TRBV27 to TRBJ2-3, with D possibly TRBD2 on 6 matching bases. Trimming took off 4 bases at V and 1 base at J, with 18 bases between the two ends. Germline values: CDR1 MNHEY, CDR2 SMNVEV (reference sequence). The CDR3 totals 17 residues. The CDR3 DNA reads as TGTGCCAGCAGTTGGCCTAGCGAGAAAGGGCGCACAGATACGCAGTATTTT. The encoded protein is CASSWPSEKGRTDTQYF.

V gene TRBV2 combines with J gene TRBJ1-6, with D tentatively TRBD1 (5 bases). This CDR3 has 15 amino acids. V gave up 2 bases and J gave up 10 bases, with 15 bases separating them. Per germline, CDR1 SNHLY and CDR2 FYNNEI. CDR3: CASSEWGAQNSPLHF. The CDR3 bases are TGTGCCAGCAGTGAATGGGGCGCTCAGAACTCACCCCTCCACTTT.

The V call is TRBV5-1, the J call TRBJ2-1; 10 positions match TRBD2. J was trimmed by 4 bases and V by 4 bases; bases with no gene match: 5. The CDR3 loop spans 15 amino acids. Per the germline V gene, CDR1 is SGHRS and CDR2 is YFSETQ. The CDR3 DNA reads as TGCGCCAGCAGCCGTACTAGCGGGGTTTACAATGAGCAGTTCTTC. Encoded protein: CASSRTSGVYNEQFF.

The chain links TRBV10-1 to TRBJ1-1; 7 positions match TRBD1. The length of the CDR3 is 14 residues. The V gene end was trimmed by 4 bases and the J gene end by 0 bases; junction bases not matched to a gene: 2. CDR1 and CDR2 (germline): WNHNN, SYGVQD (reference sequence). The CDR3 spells CASSGTGLNTEAFF. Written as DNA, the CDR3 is TGCGCCAGCAGTGGGACAGGCCTGAACACTGAAGCTTTCTTT.

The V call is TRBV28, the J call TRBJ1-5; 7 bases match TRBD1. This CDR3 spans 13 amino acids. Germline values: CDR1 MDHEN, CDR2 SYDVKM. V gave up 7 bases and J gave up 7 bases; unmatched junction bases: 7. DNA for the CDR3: TGTGCCAGCAATATTGACAGGGACCAGCCCCAGCATTTT. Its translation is CASNIDRDQPQHF.

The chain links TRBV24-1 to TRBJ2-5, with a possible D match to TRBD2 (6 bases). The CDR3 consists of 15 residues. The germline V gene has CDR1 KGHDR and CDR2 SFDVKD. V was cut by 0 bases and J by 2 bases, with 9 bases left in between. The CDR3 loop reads CATSDLRGTQETQYF. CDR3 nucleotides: TGTGCCACCAGTGATTTGCGAGGGACTCAAGAGACCCAGTACTTC.

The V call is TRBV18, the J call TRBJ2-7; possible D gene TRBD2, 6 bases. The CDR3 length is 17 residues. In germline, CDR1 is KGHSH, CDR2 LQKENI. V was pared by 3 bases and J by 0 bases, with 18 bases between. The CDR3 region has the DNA TGTGCCAGCTCACCGAACCCCGGGACTGCCGACTCCTACGAGCAGTACTTC. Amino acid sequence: CASSPNPGTADSYEQYF.

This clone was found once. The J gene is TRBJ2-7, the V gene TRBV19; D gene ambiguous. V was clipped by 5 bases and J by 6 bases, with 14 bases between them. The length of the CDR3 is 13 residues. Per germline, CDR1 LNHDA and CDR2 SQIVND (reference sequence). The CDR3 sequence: CASSPAEGAEQYF. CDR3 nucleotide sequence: TGTGCCAGTAGTCCCGCGGAAGGAGCCGAGCAGTACTTC.

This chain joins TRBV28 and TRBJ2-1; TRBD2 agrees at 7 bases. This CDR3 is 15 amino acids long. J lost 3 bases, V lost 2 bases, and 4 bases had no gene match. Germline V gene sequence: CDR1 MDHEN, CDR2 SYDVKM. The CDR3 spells CASSLAGVVYNEQFF. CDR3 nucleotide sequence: TGTGCCAGCAGTTTAGCGGGAGTAGTCTACAATGAGCAGTTCTTC.

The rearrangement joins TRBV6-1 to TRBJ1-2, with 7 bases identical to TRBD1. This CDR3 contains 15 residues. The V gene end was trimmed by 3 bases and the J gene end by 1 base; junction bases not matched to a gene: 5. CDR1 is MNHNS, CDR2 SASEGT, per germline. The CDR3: CASSDGTAFNYGYTF. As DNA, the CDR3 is TGTGCCAGCAGTGACGGGACAGCTTTTAACTATGGCTACACCTTC.

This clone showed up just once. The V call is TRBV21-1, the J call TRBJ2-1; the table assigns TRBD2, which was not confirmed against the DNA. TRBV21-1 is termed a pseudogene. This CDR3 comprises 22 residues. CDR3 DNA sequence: TGTGCCAGCAGCAAAGGGGCACCAATCGGGACAAGGGGCGCGGGGGTCTACAATGAGCAGTTCTTC. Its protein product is CASSKGAPIGTRGAGVYNEQFF.

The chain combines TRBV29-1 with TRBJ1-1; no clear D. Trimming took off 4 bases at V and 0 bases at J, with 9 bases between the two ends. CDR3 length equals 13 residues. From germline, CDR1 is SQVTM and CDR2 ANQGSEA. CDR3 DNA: TGCAGCGTTGTGGAGTATCTGAACACTGAAGCTTTCTTT. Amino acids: CSVVEYLNTEAFF. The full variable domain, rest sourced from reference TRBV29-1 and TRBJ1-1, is SAVISQKPSRDICQRGTSLTIQCQVDSQVTMMFWYRQQPGQSLTLIATANQGSEATYESGFVIDKFPISRPNLTFSTLTVSNMSPEDSSIYLCSVVEYLNTEAFFGQGTRLTVV.

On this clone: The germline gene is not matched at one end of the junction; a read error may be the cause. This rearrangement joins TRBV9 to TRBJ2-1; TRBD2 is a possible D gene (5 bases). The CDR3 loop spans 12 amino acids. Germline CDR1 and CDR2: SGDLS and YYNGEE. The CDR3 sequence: CTSSVGADEQFF. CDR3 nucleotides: TGTACCAGCAGCGTAGGAGCGGATGAGCAGTTCTTC.

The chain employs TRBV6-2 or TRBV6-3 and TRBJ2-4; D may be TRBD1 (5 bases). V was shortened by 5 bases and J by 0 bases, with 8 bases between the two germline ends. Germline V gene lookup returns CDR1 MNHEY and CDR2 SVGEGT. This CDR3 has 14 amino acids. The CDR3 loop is CASSHRLAKNIQYF. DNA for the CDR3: TGTGCCAGCAGTCACAGGTTAGCCAAAAACATTCAGTACTTC.

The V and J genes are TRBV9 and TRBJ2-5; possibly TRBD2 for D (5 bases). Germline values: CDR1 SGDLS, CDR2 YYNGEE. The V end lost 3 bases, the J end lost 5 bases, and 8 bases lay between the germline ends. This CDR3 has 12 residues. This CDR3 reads CASSGTGETQYF. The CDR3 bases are TGTGCCAGCAGCGGGACGGGGGAGACCCAGTACTTC.

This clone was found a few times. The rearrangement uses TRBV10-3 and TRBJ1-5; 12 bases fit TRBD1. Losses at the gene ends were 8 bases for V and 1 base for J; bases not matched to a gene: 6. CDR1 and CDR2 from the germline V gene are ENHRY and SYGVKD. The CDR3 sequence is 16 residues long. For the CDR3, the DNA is TGTGCCATCTCGGGGACAGGGGGCCGAAGCAATCAGCCCCAGCATTTT. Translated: CAISGTGGRSNQPQHF.

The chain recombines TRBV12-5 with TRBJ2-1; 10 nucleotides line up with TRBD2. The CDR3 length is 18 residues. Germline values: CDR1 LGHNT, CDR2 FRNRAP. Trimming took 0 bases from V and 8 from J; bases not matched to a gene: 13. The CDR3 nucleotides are TGTGCTAGTGGTTTGGTAACGGCTAGCGGGAGCACCGGATATGAGCAGTTCTTC. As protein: CASGLVTASGSTGYEQFF.

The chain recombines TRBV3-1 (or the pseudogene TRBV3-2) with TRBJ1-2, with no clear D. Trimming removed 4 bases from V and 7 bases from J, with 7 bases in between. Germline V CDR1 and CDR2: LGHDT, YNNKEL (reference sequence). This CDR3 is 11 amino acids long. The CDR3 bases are TGTGCCAGCAGCCTGGGCCTTGGCTACACCTTC. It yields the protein CASSLGLGYTF.

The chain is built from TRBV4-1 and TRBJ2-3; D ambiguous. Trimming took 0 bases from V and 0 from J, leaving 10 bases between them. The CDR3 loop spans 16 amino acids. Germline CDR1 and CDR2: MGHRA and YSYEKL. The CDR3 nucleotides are TGCGCCAGCAGCCAAGAGGGCAGTCCTAGCACAGATACGCAGTATTTT. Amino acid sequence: CASSQEGSPSTDTQYF.